This TCR beta chain was found in a study of shared clonotypes between healthy human individuals (dated by TCRdb to the early 2020s). Some background on the complete study: A couple of women and a few men aged 18 to 49 years were included in the cohort. Per donor, leukapheresis produced somewhere between about 0.8 and 9 billion PBMCs. To estimate repertoire size and how much clonotypes are shared between individuals, the study performed deep sequencing of blood TCR repertoires from a few healthy adults. For each donor, CD4 naive and CD4 memory were each run on three plates, CD8 naive on two plates, and CD8 memory on one plate. To increase sequencing depth and limit assay-specific biases, different laboratories used diverse techniques to prepare libraries and sequence TCR repertoires. Beyond this particular receptor, the publication reports: When a handful of donors were compared, the shared fraction of clonotypes was about 5% for naive CD4, 3.5% to 4% for naive CD8, 2% to 2.5% for memory CD4, and around 0.4% for memory CD8. Compared with non-shared clonotypes, the clonotypes found in all four sorted-subset donors had higher generation probabilities. Sampling was restricted to blood, and TCR repertoires in tissue are likely to differ from TCR repertoires in blood. Based on pairwise subsampling, the degree of clonotype sharing among donors was expected to be affected by sequencing depth. Incomplete sequencing was indicated by rarefaction of sorted-subset datasets, despite the large sequencing depth. Estimated clonotype richness was generally larger for naive than for memory subsets. The small number of donors limited the genetic and exposure-history diversity represented.

Concerning this clone: Its antigen has not been determined. No quality values exist for individual bases; no much larger clone is one base distant.

The V end loses 2 bases and the J end loses 0 bases, and a stretch of 8 bases separates them. The germline V gene (reference sequence) yields GTSNPN for CDR1 and SVGIG for CDR2. The CDR3 goes from the cysteine to the phenylalanine over 13 residues. Left in the record is the CDR3 DNA by itself, 39 bases read in frame from the first base. Using the deep immunoSEQ assay, TCR CDR3 regions were amplified from genomic DNA by multiplex PCR. Genomic DNA extracted from each cell subset was distributed evenly over all wells of several immunoSEQ 96-well plates, and each plate served as one replicate. For sorted subsets, each replicate PCR was loaded with 200 ng genomic DNA, equivalent to 25,000 to 35,000 T cell genomes. The purified libraries were quantified using a Qubit 3.0 fluorometer, sized with a Bioanalyzer 2100, and then quantified again using the KAPA Library Quantification kit. A separate single-read 150-cycle Illumina NextSeq 550 flow cell was used to sequence each immunoSEQ 96-well plate. Per the authors' processing: Because the immunoSEQ output held only junctional sequences and lacked quality scores, the filtering could not match the filtering applied to full-length reads. To assign V/J genes and CDR3, sequences were annotated against IMGT germline references using PyIR, a Python wrapper for IgBLAST v1.9. Reads were filtered out if the reads had weak V/J assignments (E-value above 1e-6), no CDR3, stop codons, out-of-frame junctions, or ambiguous translated residues. V3J clonotypes were defined by identical inferred V gene, J gene, and CDR3 amino acid sequence. To compute the percentage overlap between repertoires, the number of shared unique clonotypes was divided by the size of the smaller repertoire. Richness of each repertoire was evaluated using RTK rarefaction, the Chao1 estimator, and Recon v2.1 estimates of unobserved clonotypes. Generation probabilities for all TCRbeta clonotypes obtained by the gDNA method from several donors were computed using OLGA. TCRdb provides this immuneACCESS table in a form limited to in-frame rearrangements. Some clones are lacking; in checked studies, under half of them reflect an unresolved V gene, and why the rest are absent is not known. The V and J calls and clone size come from that table; D and trimming were worked out from the DNA. Here the sample has more than 600,000 clones; 92% occur a single time. The ten largest clones represent nearly 25% of the sample.

CD8 naive samples were obtained by positive selection for CCR7 among CD45RO-negative cells, yielding a CD45RA+CCR7+ population from which TemRA cells were excluded. The donors were healthy, HIV-negative adults who had no recently reported acute infections or vaccinations. Every donor was a Caucasian adult living in Nashville, Tennessee, USA. After blood collection by leukapheresis, PBMCs were isolated using Ficoll-Histopaque density gradient centrifugation and then cryopreserved in the vapor phase of liquid nitrogen. Analytical flow cytometry was used to check the purity and quantity of every magnetically sorted T cell population. Genomic DNA was isolated from every sorted fraction and measured by UV absorbance on a Nanodrop 2000c.

The sample taken for sequencing was naive CD8+ T cells sorted from blood. This sample's cell subset or site label indicates: CD45RA+CCR7+. This TCR derives from a man aged 25-45 years in good health. The receptor chain draws on TRBV30 and TRBJ2-7; TRBD2 is perhaps the D gene, given 5 matching bases. The CDR3: CAWSLGDSYEQYF. The DNA reads as follows: TGTGCCTGGAGTCTGGGAGACTCCTACGAGCAGTACTTC.